This section outlines one TCR beta chain sequence together with its context. Profiled with immunoSEQ multiplex PCR; TCRdb holds only in-frame clones, not every one. This repertoire shows 65,000 to 80,000 clones, roughly nine tenths found once; its top ten account for 0.76%. V shed 3 bases and J shed 4 bases, with 14 bases lying between them. The CDR3 contains 15 residues. Germline CDR1 and CDR2: MNHEY and SMNVEV (reference sequence). The data derive from a study of OX40 agonist ivuxolimab in advanced cancers. The sequencing here drew on CD4+ or CD8+ T cells sorted from blood, taken in a trial of the OX40 agonist ivuxolimab. The source is an adult with an advanced solid tumor such as melanoma, head and neck, liver or kidney cancer. The rearrangement uses TRBV27 and TRBJ2-3, with unresolved D. The chain's CDR3 is CASSFGHGSSDTQYF. CDR3 in DNA: TGTGCCAGCAGTTTTGGCCACGGAAGTTCAGATACGCAGTATTTT.